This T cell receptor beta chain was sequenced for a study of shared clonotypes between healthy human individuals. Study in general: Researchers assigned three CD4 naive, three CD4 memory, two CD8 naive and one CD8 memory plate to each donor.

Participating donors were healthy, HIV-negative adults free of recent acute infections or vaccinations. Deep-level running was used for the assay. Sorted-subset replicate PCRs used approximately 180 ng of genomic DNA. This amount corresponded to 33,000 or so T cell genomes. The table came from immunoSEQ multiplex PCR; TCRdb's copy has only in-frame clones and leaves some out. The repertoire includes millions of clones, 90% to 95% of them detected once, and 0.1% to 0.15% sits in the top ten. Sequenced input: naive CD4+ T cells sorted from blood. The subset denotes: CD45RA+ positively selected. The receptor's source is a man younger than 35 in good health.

CDR3 nucleotides: TGTGCCAGCTCACCGGGACTAGGGCCCAATGAGCAGTTCTTC. Amino acids: CASSPGLGPNEQFF. The chain links TRBV18 to TRBJ2-1; 8 bases fit TRBD2. CDR3 size: 14 residues. The ends lost 3 bases at V and 6 bases at J; junction bases unmatched: 4. Germline V lookup: CDR1 KGHSH, CDR2 LQKENI.